What follows are 6 T cell receptor beta chains derived from one specimen sequenced in a study. A single record per CDR3 protein comes from TCRdb applying MiXCR to the reads. This table has approximately 3,500 distinct CDR3 sequences, about 9.3% appearing once. Input material: CD4+ T cells from synovial fluid. The origin of the receptors is a human donor with rheumatoid arthritis.

The chain has TRBV6-2 or TRBV6-3 and TRBJ1-2, with 11 bases fitting TRBD1. CDR1 is MNHEY and CDR2 is SVGEGT in the germline V gene. This CDR3 contains 14 residues. V lost 7 bases, J lost 5 bases, and 6 bases stayed unmatched. The CDR3 spells CASIGTGGKYGYTF. The CDR3 DNA reads TGTGCCAGCATCGGGACAGGGGGTAAATATGGCTACACCTTC.

The table lists this clonotype with many counts. This chain joins TRBV6-5 and TRBJ1-5; TRBD1 aligns across 8 bases. J gave up 4 bases and V 5 bases, and 13 bases lay outside the gene matches. This CDR3 spans 17 amino acids. CDR1 MNHEY and CDR2 SVGAGI come from the germline V gene. The CDR3 nucleotides read TGTGCCAGCAGTCCCTCGGGGGCAGGGGGCTTTAATCAGCCCCAGCATTTT. Its protein is CASSPSGAGGFNQPQHF.

This clonotype rates as medium-sized. V gene TRBV5-1 combines with J gene TRBJ2-1; 8 bases align to TRBD1. Germline CDR1 and CDR2: SGHRS and YFSETQ. The CDR3 covers 15 residues. Unmatched junction bases numbered 6, after V lost 0 bases and J lost 7 bases. CDR3 in amino acids: CASSLAGTGVNEQFF. The DNA for the CDR3 is TGCGCCAGCAGCTTGGCTGGGACAGGTGTTAATGAGCAGTTCTTC.

This clonotype counts as medium-sized. The CDR3 sequence is CASSERLAGVGAYEQYF. The CDR3 DNA follows: TGTGCCAGCAGTGAAAGACTAGCGGGAGTGGGAGCCTACGAGCAGTACTTC. This rearrangement joins TRBV6-1 to TRBJ2-7, with 12 nucleotides matching TRBD2. The length of the CDR3 is 17 residues. Per the germline V gene, CDR1 is MNHNS and CDR2 is SASEGT. V dropped 2 bases and J dropped 2; count of bases not matched to a gene: 7.

There are a few counts of this clonotype. This chain uses TRBV20-1 with TRBJ2-3; 7 bases fit TRBD2. The trim removed 5 bases at V and 2 bases at J, leaving 16 bases unmatched. CDR3 length: 17 amino acids. The germline gives CDR1 DFQATT, CDR2 SNEGSKA (reference sequence). As DNA, the CDR3 is TGCAGTGCTTACCTACCGGGACTAACGGAAAACACAGATACGCAGTATTTT. It encodes CSAYLPGLTENTDTQYF.

A word on this clonotype: This may come from a read error, since a much larger clone is one base off. The chain employs TRBV5-1 and TRBJ2-1; a possible D gene is TRBD2 (6 bases). CDR3 size: 16 residues. Germline loops: CDR1 SGHRS, CDR2 YFSETQ. CDR3 in DNA: TGCGCCAACAGCTTGGTGGGCGGGACGTCCTACAATGAGCAGTTCTTC. Its translation is CANSLVGGTSYNEQFF.